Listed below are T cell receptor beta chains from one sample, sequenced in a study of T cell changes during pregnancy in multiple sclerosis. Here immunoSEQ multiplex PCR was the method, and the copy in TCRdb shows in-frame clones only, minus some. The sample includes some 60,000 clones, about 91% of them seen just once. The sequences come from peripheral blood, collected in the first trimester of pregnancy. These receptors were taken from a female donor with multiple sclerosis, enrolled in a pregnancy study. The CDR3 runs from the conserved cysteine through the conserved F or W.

CDR3: CASSDRNQPQHF
V: TRBV19

CDR3: CASSLTQARTYEQYF
V: TRBV19

CDR3: CASSNSYTGPANYGYTF
V: TRBV27

CDR3: CATNEAGGNTGELFF
V: TRBV6-6

CDR3: CASSRGLAGSYEQYF
V: TRBV7-2

CDR3: CASSPMQDTEAFF
V: TRBV18

CDR3: CASSLAGRGADTQYF
V: TRBV7-2

CDR3: CASKQGYGYTF
V: TRBV6-6

CDR3: CASSGPGQANYGYTF
V: TRBV6-6

CDR3: CGSGESSGNTIYF
V: TRBV19

CDR3: CASSSPAGVQNIQYF
V: TRBV7-2

CDR3: CASSPPAGETQYF
V: TRBV18

CDR3: CASSLEQGLEAFF
V: TRBV7-6

CDR3: CASSWDSPDTQYF
V: TRBV11-2

CDR3: CASSAGTSGAHEQFF
V: TRBV6-4

CDR3: CASSRQTSGGSPLHF
V: TRBV6-5

CDR3: CASSSQAKNIQYF
V: TRBV19

CDR3: CASSLESQARPNEKLFF
V: TRBV5-1

CDR3: CASSLAVGQGETQYF
V: TRBV7-2

CDR3: CASSLGGTDEQFF
V: TRBV7-2

CDR3: CASSPAGTGGANGYTF
V: TRBV18

CDR3: CASSGPGRNEQYF
V: TRBV7-6

CDR3: CASSLDLQAGLTDTQYF
V: TRBV27

CDR3: CASSAPQGADGYTF
V: TRBV9

CDR3: CASSPLDRGETQYF
V: TRBV18

CDR3: CASSLKRGEGTDTQYF
V: TRBV5-4

CDR3: CASGEGQSPLHF
V: TRBV27

CDR3: CASSQQGTGNTIYF
V: TRBV5-4

CDR3: CAISGTVAETQYF
V: TRBV10-3

CDR3: CASRERGGWEIQYF
V: TRBV2

CDR3: CASRHTGYQETQYF
V: TRBV28

CDR3: CASSYASGRGAPRNEQFF
V: TRBV7-2

CDR3: CASSEAQGGANVLTF
V: TRBV6-1

CDR3: CASGTSGGTGELFF
V: TRBV2

CDR3: CASSQDTGRQGGMNTEAFF
V: TRBV4-1

CDR3: CASSLARGQGDYGYTF
V: TRBV11-1

CDR3: CASSSKQGAGTGELFF
V: TRBV27

CDR3: CASSTGYTEAFF
V: TRBV7-9

CDR3: CAKQTTGNTEAFF
V: TRBV21-1

CDR3: CASSNLGRDANTEAFF
V: TRBV11-2

CDR3: CASSATSGHTDTQYF
V: TRBV6-1

CDR3: CASSSGRDSPFYNSPLHF
V: TRBV11-1

CDR3: CASSSTGFLGSGNTIYF
V: TRBV11-2

CDR3: CASSEGGQGADEQFF
V: TRBV6-4

CDR3: CSAGQGNEKLFF
V: TRBV29-1

CDR3: CASSLQAGGGSNQPQHF
V: TRBV7-2

CDR3: CASSIAQRGGVGDTQYF
V: TRBV19

CDR3: CASSRRKLAGARRTQYF
V: TRBV4-3

CDR3: CASSVAEASYEQYF
V: TRBV9

CDR3: CASSTPGQGAGYGYTF
V: TRBV19

CDR3: CASSRGTDYTYEQYF
V: TRBV7-2

CDR3: CASSFFRDRNTGELFF
V: TRBV7-6

CDR3: CASSLGGGGQGNEKLFF
V: TRBV4-2

CDR3: CASSLAGGTFEAFF
V: TRBV5-1